These 29 T cell receptor beta chains were sequenced from one sample in a study of cytomegalovirus exposure and HLA in healthy donors (dated by TCRdb to between 2016 and 2019). Library prep was done by the immunoSEQ multiplex PCR assay. For the multiplex PCR, a mixture combining 60 forward primers for TCR Vbeta segments and 13 reverse primers for TCR Jbeta segments was used. As stored in TCRdb, this immuneACCESS dataset retains in-frame rearrangements with V and J assigned. A fraction of the clones does not appear; measured against another copy, unresolved V genes explain less than half of the discrepancy, and the remainder lacks a known reason. This sample's table contains roughly 200,000 clones. The ten largest clones add up to about 1.1% of the sample. The sample taken for sequencing was PBMCs. The receptors shown here come from a girl aged 2-10 years in good health and CMV-seropositive.

The rearrangement links TRBV6-5 to TRBJ1-5; a possible D gene is TRBD1 (5 bases). Germline loops: CDR1 MNHEY, CDR2 SVGAGI. The V end was cut by 0 bases, the J end by 2 bases, with 5 bases between. CDR3 length equals 14 residues. The CDR3 nucleotides read TGTGCCAGCAGTTACTCGACAGGCAATCAGCCCCAGCATTTT. Translating gives CASSYSTGNQPQHF.

The V and J genes are TRBV29-1 and TRBJ2-1; 7 bases align to TRBD1. CDR1 and CDR2 from the germline V gene are SQVTM and ANQGSEA. There are 16 residues in the CDR3. J was trimmed by 9 bases and V by 4 bases; bases with no gene match: 18. CDR3 nucleotides: TGCAGCGTTGGGGGGCTACAGGGGATATATAGGGGTGAGCAGTTCTTC. This gives the protein CSVGGLQGIYRGEQFF.

This chain connects TRBV5-1 to TRBJ1-3, with 7 nucleotides matching TRBD1. This CDR3 contains 16 residues. Trimming took 4 bases from V and 2 from J; bases not matched to a gene: 9. CDR1 and CDR2 from the germline V gene are SGHRS and YFSETQ. CDR3 residues: CASSRVGTETGNTIYF. Written as DNA, the CDR3 is TGCGCCAGCAGCCGCGTCGGGACAGAGACTGGAAACACCATATATTTT.

The chain uses TRBV9 and TRBJ2-3; possible D gene TRBD2, 5 bases. Trimming removed 0 bases from V and 0 bases from J, with 8 bases in between. This CDR3 is 15 amino acids long. The V gene's germline CDR1 is SGDLS and CDR2 YYNGEE. CDR3 nucleotide sequence: TGTGCCAGCAGCGTAGACGAGGGAAGCACAGATACGCAGTATTTT. It encodes CASSVDEGSTDTQYF.

The chain combines TRBV2 with TRBJ1-2; D may be TRBD1 (6 bases). The germline V gene encodes CDR1 SNHLY and CDR2 FYNNEI. The CDR3 contains 12 residues. Between the trimmed V and J ends, which lost 7 bases and 8 bases, there was a span of 14 bases. In DNA form, the CDR3 reads TGTGCCAGCACGGTTACAGGGTACGGCTACACCTTC. Its protein product is CASTVTGYGYTF.

This chain connects TRBV27 to TRBJ2-3; D unclear. The CDR3 contains 16 residues. CDR1 and CDR2 (germline): MNHEY, SMNVEV (reference sequence). V shed 6 bases and J shed 1 base, with 17 bases lying between them. The CDR3 DNA follows: TGTGCCAGCAGCCTCCTGTTACACCCCGGCACAGATACGCAGTATTTT. Its protein product is CASSLLLHPGTDTQYF.

V is TRBV28 and J is TRBJ2-2, with 7 bases fitting TRBD2. CDR1 and CDR2 from the germline V gene are MDHEN and SYDVKM. V lost 8 bases and J lost 4; bases outside the gene matches: 7. The CDR3 consists of 14 residues. The DNA for the CDR3 is TGTGCCAGCCATGGGGGAGGGATCACCGGGGAGCTGTTTTTT. Translation gives CASHGGGITGELFF.

The chain is built from TRBV6-5 and TRBJ2-5; 7 bases line up with TRBD2. Germline V gene sequence: CDR1 MNHEY, CDR2 SVGAGI. J lost 2 bases, V lost 2 bases, and 2 bases had no gene match. The CDR3 covers 14 residues. The DNA for the CDR3 is TGTGCCAGCAGTTACAACGGGAGGCAAGAGACCCAGTACTTC. This encodes CASSYNGRQETQYF.

The CDR3: CASSLERAGSSTDTQYF. The CDR3 nucleotides read TGTGCCAGCAGTTTAGAGAGAGCGGGCTCTAGCACAGATACGCAGTATTTT. The chain recombines TRBV27 with TRBJ2-3; D may be TRBD2 (6 bases). Trimming took 2 bases from V and 0 from J, leaving 15 bases between them. Germline-derived CDR1 and CDR2 are MNHEY and SMNVEV (reference sequence). This CDR3 has 17 amino acids.

The chain uses TRBV15 and TRBJ2-1; 11 bases fit TRBD2. This CDR3 comprises 15 residues. V lost 7 bases and J lost 7; bases outside the gene matches: 9. Germline CDR1 and CDR2: LNHNV and YYDKDF (reference sequence). The CDR3 DNA reads TGTGCCACCAATTCCCTAGCGGGAGGAAGTAATGAGCAGTTCTTC. It specifies CATNSLAGGSNEQFF.

This chain joins TRBV28 and TRBJ1-2, with a weak D call TRBD1 (6 bases). CDR3 length: 15 amino acids. Germline V gene lookup returns CDR1 MDHEN and CDR2 SYDVKM. The V and J ends lost 2 bases and 0 bases respectively, with 10 bases between them. The CDR3: CASSLGGAANYGYTF. For the CDR3, the DNA is TGTGCCAGCAGTTTAGGGGGGGCTGCTAACTATGGCTACACCTTC.

The DNA of the CDR3 is TGTGCCATCAGTGAGCCGGGGGTACGAGAGAACATTCAGTACTTC. It encodes CAISEPGVRENIQYF. The chain combines TRBV10-3 with TRBJ2-4; tentatively, D is TRBD2 (6 bases). V gave up 2 bases and J gave up 7 bases, with 15 bases separating them. CDR3 length: 15 amino acids. CDR1 is ENHRY and CDR2 is SYGVKD in the germline V gene.

The V gene is TRBV29-1, the J gene TRBJ2-5, with D possibly being TRBD1 (6 bases). The J call may not be correct, given that the DNA end is closer to TRBJ2-7. The length of the CDR3 is 12 residues. Germline CDR1 is SQVTM and CDR2 is ANQGSEA. The CDR3 loop reads CSARWTDGEQYF. CDR3 coding DNA: TGCAGCGCCCGATGGACAGACGGCGAGCAGTACTTC.

The J gene is TRBJ1-5, the V gene TRBV19; D is undetermined. V was shortened by 1 base and J by 3 bases, with 10 bases between the two germline ends. Germline CDR1 LNHDA, CDR2 SQIVND (reference sequence). This CDR3 comprises 15 residues. As DNA, the CDR3 is TGTGCCAGTAGTATAGTCTCTGGGCCCAATCAGCCCCAGCATTTT. Residues: CASSIVSGPNQPQHF. The full variable domain, in which reference TRBV19 and TRBJ1-5 provide the parts outside the CDR3, is DGGITQSPKYLFRKEGQNVTLSCEQNLNHDAMYWYRQDPGQGLRLIYYSQIVNDFQKGDIAEGYSVSREKKESFPLTVTSAQKNPTAFYLCASSIVSGPNQPQHFGDGTRLSIL.

The gene calls are TRBV29-1 and TRBJ1-2, with a tentative D call TRBD1 (5 bases). Germline V gene lookup returns CDR1 SQVTM and CDR2 ANQGSEA. The CDR3 is made up of 12 amino acids. V shed 4 bases and J shed 4 bases, with 10 bases lying between them. The CDR3: CSVVQGSYGYTF. DNA of the CDR3: TGCAGCGTTGTGCAGGGTAGCTATGGCTACACCTTC. The full variable domain, with the rest looked up from reference TRBV29-1 and TRBJ1-2, is SAVISQKPSRDICQRGTSLTIQCQVDSQVTMMFWYRQQPGQSLTLIATANQGSEATYESGFVIDKFPISRPNLTFSTLTVSNMSPEDSSIYLCSVVQGSYGYTFGSGTRLTVV.

The chain joins TRBV11-2 to TRBJ2-3; possibly TRBD2 for D (5 bases). Germline-derived CDR1 and CDR2 are SGHAT and FQNNGV. V was clipped by 3 bases and J by 10 bases, with 11 bases between them. The CDR3 contains 12 residues. The CDR3 sequence is CASSFPGTPQYF. CDR3 in DNA: TGTGCCAGCAGCTTCCCGGGAACGCCGCAGTATTTT.

The chain recombines TRBV5-1 with TRBJ2-1; 9 bases line up with TRBD1. V trimming: 3 bases; J trimming: 7 bases; junction bases outside the gene matches: 8. This CDR3 has 15 amino acids. Germline V gives CDR1 SGHRS, CDR2 YFSETQ. The CDR3 DNA reads TGCGCCAGCAGCTCGTCGGGACAGGGCATGAATGAGCAGTTCTTC. Protein product: CASSSSGQGMNEQFF.

The V gene is TRBV6-6, the J gene TRBJ2-1; D is possibly TRBD2 (6 bases). CDR3 length: 13 residues. Germline assignment: CDR1 MNHNY and CDR2 SVGAGI (reference sequence). The V end lost 7 bases, the J end lost 4 bases, and 11 bases lay between the germline ends. The CDR3 DNA sequence: TGTGCCAGCACGAGCGGGCCATACAATGAGCAGTTCTTC. This gives the protein CASTSGPYNEQFF.

The chain has TRBV27 and TRBJ1-1; D gene uncertain. The germline V gene encodes CDR1 MNHEY and CDR2 SMNVEV (reference sequence). Trimming stripped 7 bases from V and 0 bases from J, with 15 bases between. The CDR3 covers 15 residues. CDR3 coding DNA: TGTGCCAGCACCCCTTCGCGAGTTATGAACACTGAAGCTTTCTTT. Encoded protein: CASTPSRVMNTEAFF.

The chain links TRBV27 to TRBJ1-5; D uncertain. This CDR3 spans 13 amino acids. Germline V lookup: CDR1 MNHEY, CDR2 SMNVEV (reference sequence). V lost 2 bases, J lost 7 bases, and 9 bases lay in between. The CDR3 sequence is CASSLGVKQPQHF. The CDR3 DNA is TGTGCCAGCAGTTTAGGAGTAAAGCAGCCCCAGCATTTT.

This sequence joins TRBV7-2 and TRBJ1-5; 8 positions agree with TRBD1. The trim removed 8 bases at V and 3 bases at J, leaving 9 bases unmatched. The CDR3 covers 15 residues. The germline CDR1 and CDR2 sequences are SGHTA and FQGNSA. The CDR3 DNA reads TGTGCCAGCGCCAGGCAGGGGGCTAACAATCAGCCCCAGCATTTT. Protein sequence: CASARQGANNQPQHF.

The CDR3 DNA reads as TGTGCCAGCAGTCCCGGGACAGGTCGACTCTCTGGGGCCAACGTCCTGACTTTC. The encoded protein is CASSPGTGRLSGANVLTF. The chain links TRBV9 to TRBJ2-6, with 8 bases aligning to TRBD1. The CDR3 is made up of 18 amino acids. V dropped 5 bases and J dropped 0; count of bases not matched to a gene: 10. Germline CDR1 and CDR2: SGDLS and YYNGEE.

The chain combines TRBV7-9 with TRBJ1-5, with D possibly matching TRBD1 (5 bases). CDR1 and CDR2 (germline): SEHNR, FQNEAQ (reference sequence). V lost 2 bases, J lost 9 bases, and 8 bases lay in between. This CDR3 is built from 12 residues. The CDR3 protein is CASSLSGGPQHF. Written as DNA, the CDR3 is TGTGCCAGCAGCTTATCGGGGGGGCCCCAGCATTTT.

The chain carries TRBV27 and TRBJ2-1, with 11 bases identical to TRBD2. Looked up from germline, CDR1 is MNHEY and CDR2 is SMNVEV (reference sequence). The CDR3 length is 18 residues. Trimming removed 2 bases from V and 7 bases from J; junction bases left unmatched: 13. CDR3 sequence reads: CASSLRILAGGPTNEQFF. CDR3 coding DNA: TGTGCCAGCAGTTTAAGGATCTTAGCGGGAGGGCCGACGAATGAGCAGTTCTTC.

J is TRBJ1-2 and V is TRBV2, with a possible D match to TRBD1 (5 bases). Germline V CDR1 and CDR2: SNHLY, FYNNEI. The CDR3 consists of 15 residues. V was pared by 3 bases and J by 4 bases, with 15 bases between. The CDR3 loop is CASSDRAGRSYGYTF. In nucleotides, the CDR3 is TGTGCCAGCAGTGACCGCGCAGGGCGCAGCTATGGCTACACCTTC.

V gene TRBV6-1 combines with J gene TRBJ2-4, with TRBD1 as a possible D gene (5 bases). The CDR3 is made up of 13 amino acids. Trimming took 3 bases from V and 3 from J, leaving 6 bases between them. CDR1 and CDR2 from the germline V gene are MNHNS and SASEGT. The CDR3 here is CASSDGHKNIQYF. DNA of the CDR3: TGTGCCAGCAGTGACGGACACAAAAACATTCAGTACTTC.

This chain links TRBV19 with TRBJ1-5; D unclear. The CDR3 has 14 residues. Germline V gives CDR1 LNHDA, CDR2 SQIVND (reference sequence). Between the trimmed V and J ends, which lost 1 base and 7 bases, there was a span of 11 bases. The CDR3 sequence is CASSIVGGRQPQHF. CDR3 sequence (DNA): TGTGCCAGTAGTATAGTGGGAGGAAGGCAGCCCCAGCATTTT.

J is TRBJ2-3 and V is TRBV6-1, with a tentative D call TRBD2 (6 bases). The CDR3 extends over 16 amino acids. Trimming left V 1 base short and J 0 bases short, with 11 bases between. CDR1 is MNHNS and CDR2 is SASEGT in the germline V gene. CDR3 sequence (DNA): TGTGCCAGCAGTGAAGGGAGGGGAGCTAGCACAGATACGCAGTATTTT. Its protein is CASSEGRGASTDTQYF.

This rearrangement joins TRBV7-2 to TRBJ2-7; D possibly corresponds to TRBD1 (5 bases). The V gene's germline CDR1 is SGHTA and CDR2 FQGNSA. V shed 1 base and J shed 3 bases, with 13 bases lying between them. This CDR3 is built from 15 residues. The CDR3 coding sequence is TGTGCCAGCAGCTTAGAAAAGGGGAAAGGCTACGAGCAGTACTTC. This gives the protein CASSLEKGKGYEQYF.